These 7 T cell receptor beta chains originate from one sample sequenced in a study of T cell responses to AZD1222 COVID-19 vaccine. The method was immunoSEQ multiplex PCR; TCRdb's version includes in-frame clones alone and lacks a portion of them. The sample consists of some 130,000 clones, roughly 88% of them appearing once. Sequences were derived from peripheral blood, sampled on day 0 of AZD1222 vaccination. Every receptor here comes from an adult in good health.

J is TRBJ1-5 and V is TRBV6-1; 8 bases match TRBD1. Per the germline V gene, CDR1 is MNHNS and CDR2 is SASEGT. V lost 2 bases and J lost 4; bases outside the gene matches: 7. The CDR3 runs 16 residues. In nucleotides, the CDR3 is TGTGCCAGCAGTGAAAACAGGGGGAGCAGTAATCAGCCCCAGCATTTT. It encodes CASSENRGSSNQPQHF.

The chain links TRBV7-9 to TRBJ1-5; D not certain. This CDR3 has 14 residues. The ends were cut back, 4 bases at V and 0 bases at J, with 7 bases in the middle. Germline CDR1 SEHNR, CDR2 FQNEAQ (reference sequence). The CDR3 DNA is TGTGCCAGCAGCTCCCAGACTAGCAATCAGCCCCAGCATTTT. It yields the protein CASSSQTSNQPQHF.

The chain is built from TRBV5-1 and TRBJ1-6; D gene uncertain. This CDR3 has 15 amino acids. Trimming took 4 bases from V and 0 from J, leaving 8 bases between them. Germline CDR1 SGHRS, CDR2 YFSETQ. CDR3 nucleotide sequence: TGCGCCAGCAGCGAGGGTTTCTCCTATAATTCACCCCTCCACTTT. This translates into CASSEGFSYNSPLHF.

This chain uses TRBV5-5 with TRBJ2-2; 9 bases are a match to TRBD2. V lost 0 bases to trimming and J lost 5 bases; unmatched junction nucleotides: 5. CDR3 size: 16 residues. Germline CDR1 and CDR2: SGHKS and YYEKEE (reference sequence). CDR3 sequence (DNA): TGTGCCAGCAGCTTGGATGGGCGGGGGGGGACCGGGGAGCTGTTTTTT. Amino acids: CASSLDGRGGTGELFF.

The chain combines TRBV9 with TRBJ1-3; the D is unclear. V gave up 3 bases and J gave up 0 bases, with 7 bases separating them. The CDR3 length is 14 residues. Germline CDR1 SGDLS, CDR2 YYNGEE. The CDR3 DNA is TGTGCCAGCAGCGCCCCTGGCTCTGGAAACACCATATATTTT. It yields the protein CASSAPGSGNTIYF.

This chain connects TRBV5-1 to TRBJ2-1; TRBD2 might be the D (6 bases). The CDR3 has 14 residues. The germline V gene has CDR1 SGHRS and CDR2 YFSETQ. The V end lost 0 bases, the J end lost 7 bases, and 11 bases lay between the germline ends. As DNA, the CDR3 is TGCGCCAGCAGCTTGGGACACGGGGGTAATGAGCAGTTCTTC. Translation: CASSLGHGGNEQFF.

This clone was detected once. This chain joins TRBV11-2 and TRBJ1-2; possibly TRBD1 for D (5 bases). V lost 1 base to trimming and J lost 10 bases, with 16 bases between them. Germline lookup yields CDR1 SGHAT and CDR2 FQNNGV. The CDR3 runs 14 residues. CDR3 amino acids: CASSLAGPEAFYTF. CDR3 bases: TGTGCCAGCAGCTTAGCGGGACCAGAGGCATTCTACACCTTC.